This is a list of T cell receptor beta chains from one sample in a study of blood T cell repertoires in COVID-19. The repertoire was sequenced with immunoSEQ multiplex PCR; TCRdb's copy has only in-frame clones and lacks some. The table records a few hundred thousand clones, about 91% of them present only once. The sequenced sample was peripheral blood. Receptors originate from a woman aged 45-65 years with COVID-19, enrolled during active disease. The CDR3 runs from the conserved cysteine through the conserved F or W. A D gene is named only where the DNA matches it firmly. Clone size appears in some rows only: once, few, many, or a class for an expanded clone.

>TRBV30|TRBJ1-3|NA|TRBD1
TGTGCCTGGAGCCTGACAGGGGGTGGAAACACCATATATTTT
CAWSLTGGGNTIYF
>TRBV3-1/TRBV3-2|TRBJ1-4|NA|NA
TGTGCCAGCAGCCTCCCGGGGTCTAGCGGTGAAAAACTGTTTTTT
CASSLPGSSGEKLFF
>TRBV19|TRBJ1-1|NA|NA
TGTGCCAGTAGTATCCGGTACTCGAACACTGAAGCTTTCTTT
CASSIRYSNTEAFF
>TRBV19|TRBJ1-5|NA|NA
TGTGCCAGTAGTGCAGAAAGCAATCAGCCCCAGCATTTT
CASSAESNQPQHF
>TRBV5-1|TRBJ1-2|NA|NA
NA
CASAPPVGGGTF
>TRBV5-4|TRBJ1-2|once|TRBD1
TGTGCCAGCAGCGGCGGGACAGGGGTTTATCATGGCTACACCTTC
CASSGGTGVYHGYTF
>TRBV2|TRBJ2-2|NA|TRBD2
TGTGCCAGCAGGAGACTAGCGGGGGGGCCCGGGGAGCTGTTTTTT
CASRRLAGGPGELFF
>TRBV6-5|TRBJ1-4|NA|NA
TGTGCCAGCAGGATGCCGGGACAAGGAAATGAAAAACTGTTTTTT
CASRMPGQGNEKLFF
>TRBV29-1|TRBJ2-2|NA|NA
TGCAGCGCCTTCGCGGGCTCAGGCACCGGGGAGCTGTTTTTT
CSAFAGSGTGELFF
>TRBV13|TRBJ1-1|NA|NA
TGTGCCAGCAGCCGAAGCGGGGGCACTGAAGCTTTCTTT
CASSRSGGTEAFF
>TRBV19|TRBJ1-1|NA|NA
TGTGCCAGTAGTGACACAGGGATGAGAGACACTGAAGCTTTCTTT
CASSDTGMRDTEAFF
>TRBV27|TRBJ2-2|NA|NA
TGTGCCAGCAGTTTAGATCCCGTCGGCGGGGAGCTGTTTTTT
CASSLDPVGGELFF
>TRBV7-9|TRBJ1-1|NA|TRBD1
TGTGCCAGCAGCTTAGCGGCAGGGGGAGGACGGAACACTGAAGCTTTCTTT
CASSLAAGGGRNTEAFF
>TRBV10-1|TRBJ2-7|NA|NA
TGCGCCAGCAGTGACCCTTCAACAGCTTTGAACTTC
CASSDPSTALNF
>TRBV9|TRBJ2-7|NA|TRBD1
TGTGCCAGCAGCGCCCCAGGGGGCTACGAGCAGTACTTC
CASSAPGGYEQYF